This paragraph covers one T cell receptor beta chain sequence. This sample is part of a study of cytomegalovirus exposure and HLA in healthy donors. The germline gives CDR1 SEHNR, CDR2 FQNEAQ (reference sequence). The CDR3 extends over 11 amino acids. V was shortened by 5 bases and J by 14 bases, with 13 bases between the two germline ends. Repertoires were generated with immunoSEQ multiplex PCR, while TCRdb's copy carries only in-frame clones and drops some. This sample carries 57,000 or so clones, approximately 96% of them seen once, and the ten largest clones take just over 0.9%. The clonotype was recovered from a man aged 18 to 35 in good health and CMV-seronegative. The chain joins TRBV7-9 to TRBJ2-1; D is perhaps TRBD2 (5 bases). The sequencing sample was made of PBMCs. The CDR3 DNA sequence: TGTGCCAGCAGCCGACAAGGGAGAGAGTTCTTC. Amino acids: CASSRQGREFF.